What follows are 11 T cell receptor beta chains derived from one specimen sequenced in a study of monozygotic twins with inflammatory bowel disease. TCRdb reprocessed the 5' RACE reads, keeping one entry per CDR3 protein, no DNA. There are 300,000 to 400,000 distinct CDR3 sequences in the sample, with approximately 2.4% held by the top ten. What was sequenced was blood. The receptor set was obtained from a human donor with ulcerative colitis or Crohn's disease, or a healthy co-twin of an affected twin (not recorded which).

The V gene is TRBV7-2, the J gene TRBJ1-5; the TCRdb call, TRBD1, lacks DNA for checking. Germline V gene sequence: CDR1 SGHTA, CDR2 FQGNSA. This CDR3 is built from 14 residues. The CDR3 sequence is CASSFGGAYQPQHF.

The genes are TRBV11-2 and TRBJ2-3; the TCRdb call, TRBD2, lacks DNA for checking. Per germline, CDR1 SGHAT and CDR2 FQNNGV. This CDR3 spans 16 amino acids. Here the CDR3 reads CASSPLAGGWTDTQYF. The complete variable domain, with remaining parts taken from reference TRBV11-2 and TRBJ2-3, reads EAGVAQSPRYKIIEKRQSVAFWCNPISGHATLYWYQQILGQGPKLLIQFQNNGVVDDSQLPKDRFSAERLKGVDSTLKIQPAKLEDSAVYLCASSPLAGGWTDTQYFGPGTRLTVL.

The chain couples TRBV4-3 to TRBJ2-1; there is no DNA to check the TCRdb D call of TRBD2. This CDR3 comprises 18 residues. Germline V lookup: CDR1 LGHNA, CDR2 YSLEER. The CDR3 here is CASSQVVASGGPYNEQFF.

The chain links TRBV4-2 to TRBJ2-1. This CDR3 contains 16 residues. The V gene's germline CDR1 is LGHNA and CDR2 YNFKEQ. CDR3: CASSQETWFPYNEQFF.

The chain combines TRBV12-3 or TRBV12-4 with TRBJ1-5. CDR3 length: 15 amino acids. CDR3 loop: CASSLAFGRPGPQHF.

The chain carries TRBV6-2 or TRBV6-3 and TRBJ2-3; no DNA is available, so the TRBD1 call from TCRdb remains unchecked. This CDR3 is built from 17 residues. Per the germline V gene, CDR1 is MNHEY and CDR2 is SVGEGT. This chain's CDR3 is CASTGSGTGGRSDTQYF.

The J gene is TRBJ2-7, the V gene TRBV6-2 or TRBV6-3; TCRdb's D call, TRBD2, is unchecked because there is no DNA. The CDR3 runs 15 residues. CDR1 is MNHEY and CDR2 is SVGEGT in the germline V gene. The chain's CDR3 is CASSYPASGTYEQYF.

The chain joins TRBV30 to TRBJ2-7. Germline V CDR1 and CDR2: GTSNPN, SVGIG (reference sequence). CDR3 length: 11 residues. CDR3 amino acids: CAWMGYYEQYF.

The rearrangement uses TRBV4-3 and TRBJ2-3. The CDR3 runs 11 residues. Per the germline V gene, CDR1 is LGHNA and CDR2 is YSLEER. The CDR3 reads CASSQGWTQYF.

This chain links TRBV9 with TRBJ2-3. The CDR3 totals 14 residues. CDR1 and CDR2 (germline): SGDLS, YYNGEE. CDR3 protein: CASSVEGAYDTQYF.

This chain's CDR3 is CASSWGTTEAFF. The rearrangement joins TRBV12-3 or TRBV12-4 to TRBJ1-1; TCRdb returns TRBD1, unconfirmable since there is no DNA. The CDR3 contains 12 residues.